The 4 T cell receptor beta chains below come from one sample, sequenced in a study of T cell changes during pregnancy in multiple sclerosis. Libraries were prepared by immunoSEQ multiplex PCR; TCRdb keeps only in-frame clonotypes and omits some of them. This table holds some 33,000 clones, roughly 91% found once. Specimen: CD8+ T cells from peripheral blood mononuclear cells, collected in the second trimester of pregnancy. Every receptor here comes from a female donor in good health, enrolled as a control in a pregnancy study.

The V call is TRBV9, the J call TRBJ1-1; TRBD1 aligns across 7 bases. The ends lost 3 bases at V and 2 bases at J; junction bases unmatched: 4. The CDR3 is 14 amino acids. Germline-derived CDR1 and CDR2 are SGDLS and YYNGEE. The CDR3 is CASSGTGGNTEAFF. The CDR3 nucleotides read TGTGCCAGCAGCGGGACAGGAGGTAACACTGAAGCTTTCTTT.

This chain links TRBV9 with TRBJ1-1, with D perhaps TRBD1 (5 bases). CDR1 is SGDLS and CDR2 is YYNGEE in the germline V gene. The CDR3 loop spans 13 amino acids. V was clipped by 3 bases and J by 1 base, with 7 bases between them. This CDR3 is CASSGGGNTEAFF. CDR3 nucleotide sequence: TGTGCCAGCAGCGGGGGCGGGAACACTGAAGCTTTCTTT.

The gene calls are TRBV12-5 and TRBJ1-3; no clear D. The V gene's germline CDR1 is LGHNT and CDR2 FRNRAP. The CDR3 runs 17 residues. Trimming took off 0 bases at V and 8 bases at J, with 20 bases between the two ends. CDR3 amino acids: CASGLVNPGGWLDTIYF. DNA of the CDR3: TGTGCTAGTGGTTTGGTAAATCCGGGTGGATGGTTGGACACCATATATTTT. The full variable domain, in which reference TRBV12-5 and TRBJ1-3 provide the parts outside the CDR3, is DARVTQTPRHKVTEMGQEVTMRCQPILGHNTVFWYRQTMMQGLELLAYFRNRAPLDDSGMPKDRFSAEMPDATLATLKIQPSEPRDSAVYFCASGLVNPGGWLDTIYFGEGSWLTVV.

This clone was counted a few times. The chain carries TRBV6-1 and TRBJ2-7, with 10 nucleotides matching TRBD2. The V gene end was trimmed by 6 bases and the J gene end by 0 bases; junction bases not matched to a gene: 5. The CDR3 length is 15 residues. Germline V CDR1 and CDR2: MNHNS, SASEGT. The CDR3 nucleotides are TGTGCCAGCAGCCCTAGCGGGGGTAGCTCCTACGAGCAGTACTTC. Protein product: CASSPSGGSSYEQYF.